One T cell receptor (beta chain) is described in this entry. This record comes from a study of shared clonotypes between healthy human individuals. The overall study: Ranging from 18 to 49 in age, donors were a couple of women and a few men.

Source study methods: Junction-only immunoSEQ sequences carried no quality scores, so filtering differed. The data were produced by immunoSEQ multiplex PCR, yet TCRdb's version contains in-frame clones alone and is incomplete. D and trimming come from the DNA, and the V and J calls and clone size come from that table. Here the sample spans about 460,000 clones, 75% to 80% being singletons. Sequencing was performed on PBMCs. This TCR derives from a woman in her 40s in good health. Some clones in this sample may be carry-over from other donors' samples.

CDR3 protein: CASSQIQGHTDTQYF. CDR3 coding DNA: TGCGCCAGCAGCCAAATACAGGGGCACACAGATACGCAGTATTTT. V is TRBV5-1 and J is TRBJ2-3; TRBD1 aligns across 7 bases. V lost 4 bases to trimming and J lost 2 bases; unmatched junction nucleotides: 7. The germline CDR1 and CDR2 sequences are SGHRS and YFSETQ. This CDR3 has 15 residues.